A selection of T cell receptor beta chains follows, all from one sample in a study of early stage breast cancer tumors. Profiling relied on immunoSEQ multiplex PCR, and the TCRdb table lists in-frame clones only, not all of them. The data contain about 63,000 clones, approximately 80% of them singletons. Sequences were obtained from blood. Receptors were obtained from a person aged 25 to 39 with breast cancer. CDR3s include the opening cysteine and the closing phenylalanine or tryptophan. Each record gives: V gene, D gene, J gene, clone size, CDR3 protein, CDR3 DNA. D genes are given only for firm matches. Clone size is not always given. Where it is, it says once, few, many or a class for expanded clones.

v_gene: TRBV10-2
d_gene: TRBD2
j_gene: TRBJ2-7
abundance: .
CDR3aa: CASRQTSERYEQYF
CDR3nt: TGCGCCAGCAGACAGACTAGCGAGAGGTACGAGCAGTACTTC

v_gene: TRBV27
d_gene: .
j_gene: TRBJ2-5
abundance: .
CDR3aa: CASSPRTPSGRTQYF
CDR3nt: TGTGCCAGCAGTCCTCGGACACCGAGCGGTAGAACCCAGTACTTC

v_gene: TRBV5-4
d_gene: .
j_gene: TRBJ1-2
abundance: .
CDR3aa: CASSLPTNYGYTF
CDR3nt: TGTGCCAGCAGCTTGCCGACCAACTATGGCTACACCTTC

v_gene: TRBV12-5
d_gene: .
j_gene: TRBJ1-1
abundance: few
CDR3aa: CASGLGGAEAFF
CDR3nt: TGTGCTAGTGGCCTGGGGGGGGCTGAAGCTTTCTTT

v_gene: TRBV10-2
d_gene: .
j_gene: TRBJ1-2
abundance: .
CDR3aa: CASSAQQPQINYGYTF
CDR3nt: TGCGCCAGCAGTGCCCAACAGCCGCAGATTAACTATGGCTACACCTTC

v_gene: TRBV6-6
d_gene: .
j_gene: TRBJ2-1
abundance: once
CDR3aa: CASSYSIGRPFNEQFF
CDR3nt: TGTGCCAGCAGTTACTCGATAGGGCGTCCCTTTAATGAGCAGTTCTTC

v_gene: TRBV29-1
d_gene: .
j_gene: TRBJ1-3
abundance: .
CDR3aa: CSVETGSGGNTIYF
CDR3nt: TGCAGCGTTGAAACAGGGTCCGGTGGAAACACCATATATTTT

v_gene: TRBV27
d_gene: TRBD1
j_gene: TRBJ1-2
abundance: .
CDR3aa: CASSLFFGTGGYGYTF
CDR3nt: TGTGCCAGCAGTTTATTTTTCGGGACAGGAGGCTATGGCTACACCTTC

v_gene: TRBV11-3
d_gene: TRBD2
j_gene: TRBJ2-1
abundance: few
CDR3aa: CASSLDQGGTSASYNEQFF
CDR3nt: TGTGCCAGCAGCTTAGATCAGGGTGGAACTAGCGCATCCTACAATGAGCAGTTCTTC

v_gene: TRBV27
d_gene: .
j_gene: TRBJ2-1
abundance: .
CDR3aa: CASSGAPYNEQFF
CDR3nt: TGTGCCAGCAGTGGCGCCCCATACAATGAGCAGTTCTTC

v_gene: TRBV13
d_gene: .
j_gene: TRBJ2-3
abundance: .
CDR3aa: CASSLERADTQYF
CDR3nt: TGTGCCAGCAGCTTAGAACGAGCAGATACGCAGTATTTT

v_gene: TRBV6-6
d_gene: .
j_gene: TRBJ2-5
abundance: .
CDR3aa: CASSYRGGGETQYF
CDR3nt: TGTGCCAGCAGCTACAGGGGCGGGGGGGAGACCCAGTACTTC

v_gene: TRBV5-6
d_gene: .
j_gene: TRBJ1-2
abundance: .
CDR3aa: CASSANGPNYGYTF
CDR3nt: TGTGCCAGCAGCGCTAATGGCCCAAACTATGGCTACACCTTC

v_gene: TRBV7-2
d_gene: .
j_gene: TRBJ2-3
abundance: .
CDR3aa: CASSEGLRTDTQYF
CDR3nt: TGTGCCAGCAGCGAGGGACTCCGCACAGATACGCAGTATTTT

v_gene: TRBV30
d_gene: .
j_gene: TRBJ2-1
abundance: once
CDR3aa: CAWNAFGAGVSYNEQFF
CDR3nt: TGTGCCTGGAACGCTTTTGGGGCTGGGGTCTCCTACAATGAGCAGTTCTTC

v_gene: TRBV6-5
d_gene: .
j_gene: TRBJ2-5
abundance: .
CDR3aa: CASTHPSLETQYF
CDR3nt: TGTGCCAGCACCCACCCGTCGTTGGAGACCCAGTACTTC

v_gene: TRBV5-1
d_gene: TRBD1
j_gene: TRBJ1-2
abundance: .
CDR3aa: CASSSRDSYGYTF
CDR3nt: TGCGCCAGCAGCTCGCGGGACAGCTATGGCTACACCTTC

v_gene: TRBV7-9
d_gene: .
j_gene: TRBJ1-2
abundance: .
CDR3aa: CASSLVDSYGYTF
CDR3nt: TGTGCCAGCAGCTTAGTAGACAGCTATGGCTACACCTTC

v_gene: TRBV7-9
d_gene: .
j_gene: TRBJ2-1
abundance: .
CDR3aa: CASSLEGYSSRRFF
CDR3nt: TGTGCCAGCAGCTTAGAAGGATACAGTTCTAGAAGGTTCTTC

v_gene: TRBV19
d_gene: TRBD1
j_gene: TRBJ1-1
abundance: .
CDR3aa: CASNRQGWTEAFF
CDR3nt: TGTGCCAGTAATCGACAGGGATGGACTGAAGCTTTCTTT

v_gene: TRBV6-5
d_gene: TRBD1
j_gene: TRBJ1-2
abundance: .
CDR3aa: CASRAGTGVFYGYTF
CDR3nt: TGTGCCAGCAGAGCCGGGACAGGGGTCTTCTATGGCTACACCTTC

v_gene: TRBV4-1
d_gene: .
j_gene: TRBJ1-1
abundance: once
CDR3aa: CASLGISNTEAFF
CDR3nt: TGCGCCAGCCTCGGGATCTCGAACACTGAAGCTTTCTTT

v_gene: TRBV5-1
d_gene: .
j_gene: TRBJ1-2
abundance: few
CDR3aa: CASSFKLNYGYTF
CDR3nt: TGCGCCAGCAGCTTCAAACTTAACTATGGCTACACCTTC

v_gene: TRBV29-1
d_gene: TRBD2
j_gene: TRBJ2-5
abundance: few
CDR3aa: CSVWDYPTQETQYF
CDR3nt: TGCAGCGTTTGGGACTACCCAACTCAGGAGACCCAGTACTTC

v_gene: TRBV20-1
d_gene: .
j_gene: TRBJ1-2
abundance: few
CDR3aa: CSAILDGYTF
CDR3nt: TGCAGTGCTATCTTGGATGGCTACACCTTC

v_gene: TRBV19
d_gene: .
j_gene: TRBJ1-2
abundance: few
CDR3aa: CASQGLSPGDYGYTF
CDR3nt: TGTGCCAGTCAGGGGTTGAGCCCGGGGGACTATGGCTACACCTTC

v_gene: TRBV7-2
d_gene: .
j_gene: TRBJ2-2
abundance: .
CDR3aa: CASSLGPSIGGELFF
CDR3nt: TGTGCCAGCAGCTTAGGCCCTAGCATAGGCGGGGAGCTGTTTTTT

v_gene: TRBV2
d_gene: TRBD2
j_gene: TRBJ2-2
abundance: .
CDR3aa: CASFAGTSGRGVAGELFF
CDR3nt: TGTGCCAGCTTTGCCGGGACTAGCGGGAGGGGAGTTGCCGGGGAGCTGTTTTTT

v_gene: TRBV6-5
d_gene: .
j_gene: TRBJ1-1
abundance: few
CDR3aa: CASSYDSGSTEAFF
CDR3nt: TGTGCCAGCAGTTACGACTCCGGATCCACTGAAGCTTTCTTT

v_gene: TRBV9
d_gene: .
j_gene: TRBJ2-7
abundance: .
CDR3aa: CASSPSGFYEQYF
CDR3nt: TGTGCCAGCAGCCCATCGGGGTTTTACGAGCAGTACTTC

v_gene: TRBV7-6
d_gene: .
j_gene: TRBJ1-5
abundance: .
CDR3aa: CASSLDGYQPQHF
CDR3nt: TGTGCCAGCAGCTTAGACGGTTATCAGCCCCAGCATTTT

v_gene: TRBV7-2
d_gene: TRBD2
j_gene: TRBJ2-1
abundance: .
CDR3aa: CASSQQWTSGGNEQFF
CDR3nt: TGTGCCAGCAGCCAGCAGTGGACTAGCGGGGGCAATGAGCAGTTCTTC

v_gene: TRBV29-1
d_gene: .
j_gene: TRBJ2-7
abundance: few
CDR3aa: CSVNGSPSYEQYF
CDR3nt: TGCAGCGTTAATGGTAGTCCCTCCTACGAGCAGTACTTC

v_gene: TRBV29-1
d_gene: .
j_gene: TRBJ2-6
abundance: .
CDR3aa: CSVELVSGANVLTF
CDR3nt: TGCAGCGTTGAACTCGTCTCTGGGGCCAACGTCCTGACTTTC

v_gene: TRBV30
d_gene: .
j_gene: TRBJ1-2
abundance: .
CDR3aa: CAWDPQGVRSYTF
CDR3nt: TGTGCCTGGGACCCACAGGGAGTGAGAAGCTACACCTTC

v_gene: TRBV13
d_gene: TRBD2
j_gene: TRBJ2-2
abundance: .
CDR3aa: CASSSGLAGGTGELFF
CDR3nt: TGTGCCAGCAGCTCCGGACTAGCGGGGGGAACCGGGGAGCTGTTTTTT

v_gene: TRBV7-6
d_gene: TRBD1
j_gene: TRBJ1-1
abundance: .
CDR3aa: CASSPLLQGEGEAFF
CDR3nt: TGTGCCAGCAGCCCCCTTTTGCAGGGGGAGGGTGAAGCTTTCTTT

v_gene: TRBV6-5
d_gene: .
j_gene: TRBJ1-6
abundance: few
CDR3aa: CASSYSLGGASSPLHF
CDR3nt: TGTGCCAGCAGTTACTCTTTGGGGGGGGCGAGTTCACCCCTCCACTTT

v_gene: TRBV5-1
d_gene: TRBD2
j_gene: TRBJ2-2
abundance: .
CDR3aa: CASSPWSGSAIGELFF
CDR3nt: TGCGCCAGCAGCCCTTGGAGCGGGAGCGCGATCGGGGAGCTGTTTTTT

v_gene: TRBV7-9
d_gene: TRBD2
j_gene: TRBJ2-2
abundance: .
CDR3aa: CASSPLAANTGELFF
CDR3nt: TGTGCCAGCAGCCCACTAGCGGCGAACACCGGGGAGCTGTTTTTT

v_gene: TRBV7-9
d_gene: TRBD1
j_gene: TRBJ1-1
abundance: .
CDR3aa: CASSRTGATEAFF
CDR3nt: TGTGCCAGCAGCCGGACAGGGGCCACTGAAGCTTTCTTT

v_gene: TRBV7-6
d_gene: TRBD2
j_gene: TRBJ2-3
abundance: .
CDR3aa: CASSPVGTSRDTQYF
CDR3nt: TGTGCCAGCAGCCCCGTTGGGACTAGCAGGGATACGCAGTATTTT

v_gene: TRBV10-2
d_gene: .
j_gene: TRBJ2-7
abundance: .
CDR3aa: CASSERGFSSYEQYF
CDR3nt: TGCGCCAGCAGTGAGAGAGGATTTTCCTCCTACGAGCAGTACTTC

v_gene: TRBV30
d_gene: .
j_gene: TRBJ1-5
abundance: .
CDR3aa: CAWSRPQRTYSNQPQHF
CDR3nt: TGTGCCTGGAGTCGACCGCAGAGAACCTATAGCAATCAGCCCCAGCATTTT

v_gene: TRBV14
d_gene: TRBD1
j_gene: TRBJ1-2
abundance: .
CDR3aa: CASSQETGGAYGYTF
CDR3nt: TGTGCCAGCAGCCAAGAGACAGGGGGAGCCTATGGCTACACCTTC

v_gene: TRBV11-3
d_gene: TRBD2
j_gene: TRBJ2-1
abundance: .
CDR3aa: CASSPDLGLAGSYNEQFF
CDR3nt: TGTGCCAGCAGCCCAGACTTAGGACTAGCGGGATCCTACAATGAGCAGTTCTTC

v_gene: TRBV19
d_gene: .
j_gene: TRBJ2-1
abundance: .
CDR3aa: CASSSTGIYNEQFF
CDR3nt: TGTGCCAGTAGTTCTACAGGGATTTACAATGAGCAGTTCTTC